Many counts were recorded for the clone carrying this T cell receptor (beta chain). What it binds is unknown. This sample was taken from a study of CD8 T cells in ankylosing spondylitis. Study conclusions and caveats: A TCR beta motif made of roughly eight highly homologous variants seemed typical of ankylosing spondylitis blood. A CD8+ phenotype characterized the disease-linked clones, which were relatively rare in peripheral blood. According to the report, clones linked to the disease were significantly enriched in matched synovial fluid samples taken from ankylosing spondylitis patients.

Germline CDR1 and CDR2: SGDLS and YYNGEE. V lost 0 bases to trimming and J lost 4 bases, with 10 bases between them. CDR3 length: 15 amino acids. Generation of TCR beta libraries employed quantitative 5'-RACE incorporating molecular barcodes. MiXCR was run by TCRdb on the 5' RACE reads, yielding one entry per CDR3 protein. The sample comprises about 30,000 distinct CDR3 sequences, less than 6.5% of which are singletons, and around 1.9% rests with the top ten. The TCR originated in a female donor with ankylosing spondylitis or in good health (not recorded which). The chain employs TRBV9 and TRBJ2-2, with no clear D. The sample consisted of blood, either unsorted or a sorted T cell fraction (not recorded which). The CDR3 is CASSVGVSSTGELFF. CDR3 nucleotides: TGTGCCAGCAGCGTAGGGGTTAGTAGCACCGGGGAGCTGTTTTTT.